This TCR beta chain emerged from a study of blood T cell repertoires in COVID-19. Produced via immunoSEQ multiplex PCR; TCRdb's table is partial and in-frame only. The repertoire holds roughly 52,000 clones, with about 79% as singletons. V was cut by 1 base and J by 4 bases, with 8 bases left in between. CDR3 length: 14 residues. The germline gives CDR1 MNHEY, CDR2 SVGAGI. The V call is TRBV6-5, the J call TRBJ1-5; weak D call: TRBD1 (6 bases). Material: peripheral blood. The source is a man older than 75 with COVID-19, enrolled during active disease. The CDR3 reads CASSYLGGNQPQHF. CDR3 bases: TGTGCCAGCAGTTACTTAGGGGGAAATCAGCCCCAGCATTTT.